The 22 T cell receptor beta chains below come from one sample, sequenced in a study of cytomegalovirus exposure and HLA in healthy donors (dated by TCRdb to between 2016 and 2019). The library was generated by the immunoSEQ multiplex PCR assay. For the multiplex PCR, a mixture combining 60 forward primers for TCR Vbeta segments and 13 reverse primers for TCR Jbeta segments was used. TCRdb provides this immuneACCESS table in a form limited to in-frame rearrangements. Some clones are lacking; in checked studies, under half of them reflect an unresolved V gene, and why the rest are absent is not known. The sample includes approximately 190,000 clones, with roughly 80% observed a single time. Clones ranked in the top ten supply less than 7% of the sample. Sequencing used PBMCs. The receptors come from a man in his forties in good health and CMV-seropositive.

CDR3 in amino acids: CASSVQGAGTGELFF. Written as DNA, the CDR3 is TGTGCCAGCAGCGTACAGGGGGCGGGCACCGGGGAGCTGTTTTTT. The V and J genes are TRBV5-8 and TRBJ2-2; 9 bases agree with TRBD1. The CDR3 has 15 residues. V shed 4 bases and J 4 bases; nucleotides not matched to a gene: 5. Germline loops: CDR1 SGHTS, CDR2 YDEGEE.

In this sample, this clone turned up a few times. The chain has TRBV30 and TRBJ2-2; 16 positions match TRBD2. Germline V gives CDR1 GTSNPN, CDR2 SVGIG (reference sequence). Trimming removed 5 bases from V and 5 bases from J; junction bases left unmatched: 14. The CDR3 consists of 19 residues. The CDR3 nucleotides read TGTGCCTGGTCCTTACCGGGACTAGCGGGGGGGCTGGGAACCGGGGAGCTGTTTTTT. It specifies CAWSLPGLAGGLGTGELFF.

Note on this clone: One end of the junction varies from germline; a read error may be responsible. V is TRBV9 and J is TRBJ2-5, with D maybe TRBD2 (6 bases). The CDR3 runs 14 residues. Germline V gives CDR1 SGDLS, CDR2 YYNGEE. CDR3 in amino acids: CAGSSGHGSETQYF. The CDR3 DNA is TGTGCCGGCAGCTCCGGACACGGGAGTGAGACCCAGTACTTC. Full variable domain (rest looked up from reference TRBV9 and TRBJ2-5): DSGVTQTPKHLITATGQRVTLRCSPRSGDLSVYWYQQSLDQGLQFLIQYYNGEERAKGNILERFSAQQFPDLHSELNLSSLELGDSALYFCAGSSGHGSETQYFGPGTRLLVL.

The chain employs TRBV12-5 and TRBJ1-1; D remains unclear. V shed 7 bases and J shed 9 bases, with 15 bases lying between them. The CDR3 loop spans 12 amino acids. Germline V gene lookup returns CDR1 LGHNT and CDR2 FRNRAP. As DNA, the CDR3 is TGTGCTAGTGTCTCAGGTTATGAACAAGCTTTCTTT. Protein: CASVSGYEQAFF.

V and J are TRBV7-2 and TRBJ2-4; a weak D match, TRBD1 (6 bases). This CDR3 is built from 15 residues. Per the germline V gene, CDR1 is SGHTA and CDR2 is FQGNSA. V was cut by 2 bases and J by 1 base, with 9 bases left in between. CDR3 sequence (DNA): TGTGCCAGCAGCTTATGGGGGCCGGCCAAAAACATTCAGTACTTC. As protein: CASSLWGPAKNIQYF.

The J gene is TRBJ2-7, the V gene TRBV5-4, with D unclear. V was pared by 4 bases and J by 10 bases, with 15 bases between. This CDR3 comprises 12 residues. The germline CDR1 and CDR2 sequences are SGHNT and YYREEE (reference sequence). The CDR3 DNA reads TGTGCCAGCAGCCGCCCCACTGAACTTCAGTACTTC. This translates into CASSRPTELQYF.

The chain recombines TRBV28 with TRBJ1-1, with D maybe TRBD1 (5 bases). The CDR3 totals 15 residues. Trimming stripped 4 bases from V and 0 bases from J, with 12 bases between. CDR1 MDHEN and CDR2 SYDVKM come from the germline V gene. CDR3 sequence (DNA): TGTGCCAGCAGTTCTATGGGGGGGATGAACACTGAAGCTTTCTTT. Amino acid sequence: CASSSMGGMNTEAFF.

The V and J genes are TRBV13 and TRBJ2-1; tentative D call: TRBD2 (6 bases). The CDR3 runs 14 residues. With 5 bases removed from V and 1 base from J, the gap between germline ends came to 9 bases. Germline V gene lookup returns CDR1 PRHDT and CDR2 FYEKMQ (reference sequence). The CDR3 protein is CASSRDWSYNEQFF. The CDR3 DNA follows: TGTGCCAGCAGCCGGGACTGGTCCTACAATGAGCAGTTCTTC.

A note on this clone: A read error may produce the germline difference seen at one junction end. The gene calls are TRBV7-9 and TRBJ2-7; tentatively, D is TRBD2 (5 bases). This CDR3 region has 14 residues. The germline CDR1 and CDR2 sequences are SEHNR and FQNEAQ (reference sequence). The CDR3 sequence: CSSSLGSRAYEQYF. The CDR3 region has the DNA TGTTCCAGCAGCTTAGGGTCGAGGGCTTACGAGCAGTACTTC.

This clone was detected only once. The V call is TRBV18, the J call TRBJ2-2; D may be TRBD1 (5 bases). Per germline, CDR1 KGHSH and CDR2 LQKENI. The CDR3 is 15 residues long. V was cut by 4 bases and J by 8 bases, with 17 bases left in between. CDR3 coding DNA: TGTGCCAGCTCACGAGAAGGGGCCCTTCTGGGGGAGCTGTTTTTT. Translating gives CASSREGALLGELFF. The full variable domain, with the rest looked up from reference TRBV18 and TRBJ2-2, is NAGVMQNPRHLVRRRGQEARLRCSPMKGHSHVYWYRQLPEEGLKFMVYLQKENIIDESGMPKERFSAEFPKEGPSILRIQQVVRGDSAAYFCASSREGALLGELFFGEGSRLTVL.

This clone occurred once. The chain uses TRBV10-2 and TRBJ2-7; unclear D gene. Germline V gene sequence: CDR1 WSHSY, CDR2 SAAADI. The CDR3 contains 14 residues. V gave up 1 base and J gave up 6 bases, with 13 bases separating them. CDR3 sequence reads: CASSELAARSEQYF. In DNA form, the CDR3 reads TGCGCCAGCAGTGAGTTGGCGGCCCGGAGCGAGCAGTACTTC.

The gene calls are TRBV7-9 and TRBJ2-7; TRBD1 is a possible D gene (6 bases). Germline V gene lookup returns CDR1 SEHNR and CDR2 FQNEAQ (reference sequence). The CDR3 runs to 13 residues. Trimming cost V 3 bases and J 2 bases, with 8 bases left between them. The CDR3 loop is CASSLDSPYEQYF. In nucleotides, the CDR3 is TGTGCCAGCAGCTTGGACAGCCCCTACGAGCAGTACTTC.

The chain joins TRBV6-1 to TRBJ1-5, with D maybe TRBD1 (6 bases). CDR1 is MNHNS and CDR2 is SASEGT in the germline V gene. This CDR3 has 18 residues. The V and J ends lost 0 bases and 2 bases respectively, with 17 bases between them. The DNA of the CDR3 is TGTGCCAGCAGTGAAGCGCTTCGTTGGCAGGGGCGCAATCAGCCCCAGCATTTT. Its translation is CASSEALRWQGRNQPQHF.

V usage is TRBV5-6 and J usage is TRBJ2-3; tentative D call: TRBD1 (6 bases). The CDR3 is made up of 15 amino acids. V lost 4 bases, J lost 2 bases, and 14 bases lay in between. CDR1 is SGHDT and CDR2 is YYEEEE in the germline V gene. CDR3 residues: CASSTTGCPTDTQYF. CDR3 DNA: TGTGCCAGCAGCACCACAGGGTGTCCCACAGATACGCAGTATTTT.

This clone was detected only once. The V and J genes are TRBV7-3 and TRBJ2-3; a possible D gene is TRBD2 (6 bases). V shed 1 base and J shed 4 bases, with 9 bases lying between them. Germline lookup yields CDR1 SGHTA and CDR2 FQGTGA. CDR3 length: 14 residues. The CDR3 nucleotides are TGTGCCAGCAGCTTAAACAGACTAGCAGATACGCAGTATTTT. Protein: CASSLNRLADTQYF.

V and J are TRBV5-4 and TRBJ2-1, with 13 bases matching TRBD2. Germline V lookup: CDR1 SGHNT, CDR2 YYREEE (reference sequence). Losses at the gene ends were 4 bases for V and 3 bases for J; bases not matched to a gene: 4. The CDR3 consists of 16 residues. CDR3 loop: CASSQGTSGVYNEQFF. In nucleotides, the CDR3 is TGTGCCAGCAGCCAGGGGACTAGCGGGGTCTACAATGAGCAGTTCTTC.

The chain uses TRBV20-1 and TRBJ1-1; D is possibly TRBD1 (6 bases). This CDR3 comprises 11 residues. V lost 3 bases to trimming and J lost 12 bases, with 14 bases between them. CDR1 and CDR2 from the germline V gene are DFQATT and SNEGSKA (reference sequence). The DNA of the CDR3 is TGCAGTGCTAGCTGGCAGGGGAGAACTTTCTTT. It codes for CSASWQGRTFF.

The chain couples TRBV4-1 to TRBJ2-1; 12 bases agree with TRBD2. V lost 4 bases, J lost 2 bases, and 12 bases stayed unmatched. CDR1 and CDR2 from the germline V gene are MGHRA and YSYEKL. The CDR3 is made up of 19 amino acids. The CDR3 loop is CASSPNPRTSGVPYNEQFF. The CDR3, as DNA: TGCGCCAGCAGCCCAAACCCGCGGACTAGCGGGGTTCCCTACAATGAGCAGTTCTTC.

This sequence joins TRBV5-1 and TRBJ2-5; TRBD1 is a possible D gene (6 bases). Germline CDR1 is SGHRS and CDR2 is YFSETQ. The CDR3 is 14 residues long. V lost 0 bases and J 3 bases, leaving 9 bases between the germline ends. CDR3 coding DNA: TGCGCCAGCAGCTTGGTAGGGGGAGAAGAGACCCAGTACTTC. It specifies CASSLVGGEETQYF.

This clone was seen a handful of times. CDR3 loop: CASSPANTGELFF. As DNA, the CDR3 is TGTGCCAGCAGTCCAGCGAACACCGGGGAGCTGTTTTTT. The rearrangement uses TRBV27 and TRBJ2-2; D gene ambiguous. In germline, CDR1 is MNHEY, CDR2 SMNVEV (reference sequence). The CDR3 sequence is 13 residues long. Trimming stripped 5 bases from V and 0 bases from J, with 4 bases between.

V gene TRBV6-1 combines with J gene TRBJ2-4, with D possibly TRBD2 on 5 matching bases. Germline CDR1 and CDR2: MNHNS and SASEGT. V gave up 6 bases and J gave up 1 base, with 13 bases separating them. The CDR3 runs 15 residues. CDR3 sequence (DNA): TGTGCCAGCAGAGTTCTGAGGAGGGCCAAAAACATTCAGTACTTC. Encoded protein: CASRVLRRAKNIQYF.

This chain joins TRBV7-2 and TRBJ1-2, with 9 positions matching TRBD1. The CDR3 is 16 amino acids. The V and J ends lost 1 base and 8 bases, in that order; junction bases with no gene match: 11. Germline CDR1 reads SGHTA; CDR2 reads FQGNSA. The CDR3 spells CASSLGWDREIGGYTF. CDR3 DNA sequence: TGTGCCAGCAGCTTAGGGTGGGACAGGGAAATAGGCGGCTACACCTTC.